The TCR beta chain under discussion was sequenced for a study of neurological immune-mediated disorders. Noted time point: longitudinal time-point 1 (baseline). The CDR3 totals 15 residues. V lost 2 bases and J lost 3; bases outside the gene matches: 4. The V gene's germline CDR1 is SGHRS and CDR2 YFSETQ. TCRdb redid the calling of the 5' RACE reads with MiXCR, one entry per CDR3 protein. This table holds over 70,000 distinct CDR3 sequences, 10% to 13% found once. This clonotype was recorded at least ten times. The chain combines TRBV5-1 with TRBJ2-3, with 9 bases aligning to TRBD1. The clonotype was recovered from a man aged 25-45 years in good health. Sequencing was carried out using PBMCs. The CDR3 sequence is CASSFEDRGTDTQYF. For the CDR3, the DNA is TGCGCCAGCAGCTTTGAGGACAGGGGAACAGATACGCAGTATTTT.